These T cell receptor beta chains were read from a single sample in a study of HIV-infected patients and healthy controls. A single record per CDR3 protein comes from TCRdb applying MiXCR to the 5' RACE reads. The profile shows approximately 25,000 distinct CDR3 sequences, about 8.5% of them singletons. The sequencing sample was made of blood. These receptors all come from an adult in good health. The CDR3 runs from the conserved cysteine through the conserved F or W. Each record gives: J gene, V gene, CDR3 protein.

>TRBJ1-5|TRBV20-1
CSASTNQGAPGQPQHF
>TRBJ2-1|TRBV7-2
CASRPLGPGVEQFF
>TRBJ1-1|TRBV28
CASSPPVNTEAFF
>TRBJ2-3|TRBV19
CASSGGYLFGTDTQYF
>TRBJ2-3|TRBV5-1
CASSLWGIDPTTDTQYF
>TRBJ2-2|TRBV20-1
CSARGLLAGGYTGELFF
>TRBJ1-1|TRBV5-1
CASSLGQGLEAFF
>TRBJ2-3|TRBV25-1
CASSELRGQGHRDTQYF
>TRBJ1-5|TRBV6-6
CASSGTENQPQHF
>TRBJ2-1|TRBV6-2/TRBV6-3
CASFADRVRGGRELKFF
>TRBJ2-1|TRBV7-9
CASSPSGGPFNEQFF
>TRBJ2-1|TRBV30
CAWSEDPSSYNEQFF
>TRBJ1-5|TRBV12-3/TRBV12-4
CASSLTLEAQPQHF
>TRBJ2-1|TRBV20-1
CSARDLAGGGNYNEQFF
>TRBJ2-5|TRBV5-1
CASSLRTSGGSPETQYF
>TRBJ1-1|TRBV19
CASSSSMNTEAFF
>TRBJ2-2|TRBV3-1
CASSRGADTGELFF
>TRBJ1-1|TRBV28
CASSPDRGTEAFF
>TRBJ2-1|TRBV5-1
CASSLVAGGGNEQFF
>TRBJ2-5|TRBV4-1
CASSQVPGQGLGTQYF
>TRBJ2-4|TRBV20-1
CSASSRTSFGAKNIQYF
>TRBJ1-1|TRBV9
CASSVGLLDTEAFF
>TRBJ1-5|TRBV29-1
CSAMTGYSNQPQHF
>TRBJ2-3|TRBV7-9
CASSRFVGGDTDTQYF